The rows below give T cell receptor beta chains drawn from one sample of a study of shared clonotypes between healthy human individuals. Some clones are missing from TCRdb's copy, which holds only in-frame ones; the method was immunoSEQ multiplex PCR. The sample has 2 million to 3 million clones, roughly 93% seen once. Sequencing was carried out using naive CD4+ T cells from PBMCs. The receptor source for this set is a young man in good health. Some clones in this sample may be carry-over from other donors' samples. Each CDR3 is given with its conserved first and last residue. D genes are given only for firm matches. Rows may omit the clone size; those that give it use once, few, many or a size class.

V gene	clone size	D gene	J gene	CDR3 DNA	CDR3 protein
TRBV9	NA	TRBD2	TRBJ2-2	TGTGCCAGCAGCGTAGAGTCTAGCGGGAGTCTCTACACCGGGGAGCTATTTTTT	CASSVESSGSLYTGELFF
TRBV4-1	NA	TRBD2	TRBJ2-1	TGCGCCAGCAGCCAAAGGGGGACTAGCGGAGACCTCAATGAGCAGTTCTTC	CASSQRGTSGDLNEQFF
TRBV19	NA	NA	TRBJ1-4	TGTGCCAGTAGCCGCAGCGTACTAAATGAAAAACTGTTTTTT	CASSRSVLNEKLFF
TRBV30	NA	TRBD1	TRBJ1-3	TGTGCCTGGAGTGTAGGAGGGGGCGGAAACACCATATATTTT	CAWSVGGGGNTIYF
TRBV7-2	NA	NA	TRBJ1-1	TGTGCCAGCAGCTTAGAATTTATCCGGCGCGGCGGGGACACTGAAGCTTTCTTT	CASSLEFIRRGGDTEAFF
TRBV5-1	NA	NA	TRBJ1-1	TGCGCCAGCAGCTTGTTGTCAGCAGGGAACACTGAAGCTTTCTTT	CASSLLSAGNTEAFF
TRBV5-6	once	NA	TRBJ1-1	TGTGCCAGCAGCTTCGGGTCACGGGGGGTTCGGACTGAAGCTTTCTTT	CASSFGSRGVRTEAFF
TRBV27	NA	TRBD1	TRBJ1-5	TGTGCCAGCAGACTTGACAGGGGTGGCAATCAGCCCCAGCATTTT	CASRLDRGGNQPQHF
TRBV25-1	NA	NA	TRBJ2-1	TGTGCCAGCAGTGAATTCGTAAATGAGCAGTTCTTC	CASSEFVNEQFF
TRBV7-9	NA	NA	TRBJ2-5	TGTGCCAGCAGCTCCCGGGGAACAGGTGAAGAGACCCAGTACTTC	CASSSRGTGEETQYF
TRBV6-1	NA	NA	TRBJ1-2	TGTGCCAGCAGTGAGCGGCAGGATAACTATGGCTACACCTTC	CASSERQDNYGYTF
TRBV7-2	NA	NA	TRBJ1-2	TGTGCCAGCAGGAGACAGACAGGAGGGTATGGCTACACCTTC	CASRRQTGGYGYTF
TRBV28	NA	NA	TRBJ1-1	TGTGCCAGCAGTAAATTGACAGGTGAAGCTTTCTTT	CASSKLTGEAFF
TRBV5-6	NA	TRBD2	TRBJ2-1	TGTGCCAGCAGCCCCGGACTAGCGGGGAGCTACAATGAGCAGTTCTTC	CASSPGLAGSYNEQFF
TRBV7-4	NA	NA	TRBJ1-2	TGTGCACCAGCCTCGAAGTGTAGGGGGACAAACTATGGCTACACCTTC	CAPASKCRGTNYGYTF
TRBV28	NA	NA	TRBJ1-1	TGTGCCAGCAGCCTTCCGTGGACTGAAGCTTTCTTT	CASSLPWTEAFF
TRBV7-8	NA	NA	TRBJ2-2	TGTGCCAGCAGCTTAGATCGGGGCGGGGAGCTGTTTTTT	CASSLDRGGELFF
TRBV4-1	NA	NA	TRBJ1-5	TGCGCCAGCAGCCAAGATTCAGTTCAGCCCCAGCATTTT	CASSQDSVQPQHF
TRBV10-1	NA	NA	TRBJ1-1	TGCGCCAGCAGTGAGTCTCTGGGCCGAGAAGCTTTCTTT	CASSESLGREAFF
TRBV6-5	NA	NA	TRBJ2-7	TGTGCCAGCAGTTACGGGGGACGGAACGCCGAGCAGTACTTC	CASSYGGRNAEQYF
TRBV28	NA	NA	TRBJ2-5	TGTGCCAGCAGTCCGAGGATAGGTGGAGAGACCCAGTACTTC	CASSPRIGGETQYF
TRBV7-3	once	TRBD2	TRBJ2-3	TGTGCCAGCAGCTTAACGCGGGGGGTGAGCACAGATACGCAGTATTTT	CASSLTRGVSTDTQYF
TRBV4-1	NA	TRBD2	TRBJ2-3	TGCGCCAGCAGCCAACGTGGGACTAGCGGGAGCGCAGATACGCAGTATTTT	CASSQRGTSGSADTQYF
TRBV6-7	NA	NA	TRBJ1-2	TGTGCCAGCAGTTACGTAATGGGGAACCTGAACTATGGCTACACCTTC	CASSYVMGNLNYGYTF
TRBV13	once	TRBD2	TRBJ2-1	TGTGCCAGCATATTACGCTTGGGGAGGGGTTCCAATGAGCAGTTCTTC	CASILRLGRGSNEQFF
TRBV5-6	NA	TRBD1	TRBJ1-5	TGTGCCAGCAGCTCACAGGGGGTAGGCAATCAGCCCCAGCATTTT	CASSSQGVGNQPQHF
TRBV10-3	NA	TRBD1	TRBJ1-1	TGTGCCATCAGGGGACAGCAATCTGAAGCTTTCTTT	CAIRGQQSEAFF
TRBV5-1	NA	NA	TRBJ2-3	TGCGCCAGCAGCTTGGATCCGGGGAACACAGATACGCAGTATTTT	CASSLDPGNTDTQYF
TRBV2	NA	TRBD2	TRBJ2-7	TGTGCCAGCAGACCCGTGCTAGCGGTGGGCCTCGAGCAGTACTTC	CASRPVLAVGLEQYF
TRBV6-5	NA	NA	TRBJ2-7	TGTGCCAGCAGTTACTCACCGTCTACGAGCTCCTACGAGCAGTACTTC	CASSYSPSTSSYEQYF
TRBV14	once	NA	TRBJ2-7	TGTGCCAGCAGCCAGGGGGCCGGGTCCTGGGCGCCCTACGAGCAGTACTTC	CASSQGAGSWAPYEQYF